This record concerns one TCR beta chain sequence. Its cognate antigen is unknown. The data were obtained in a study of cytomegalovirus exposure and HLA in healthy donors. The overall study: Some 77 million unique TCRs from HLA-typed donors were held in an early release of data. Study-level findings and limits: A later analysis revealed that TCR association rates differed between HLA loci, peaking at DRB1 and bottoming out at HLA-C. Clonal expansion was found to be greater in HLA-associated TCR beta chains than in equally common others in a later analysis. The authors listed approximately 160 TCR beta chains as cytomegalovirus-associated.

CDR1 is SNHLY, CDR2 FYNNEI, per germline. The CDR3 consists of 13 residues. The V gene end was trimmed by 8 bases and the J gene end by 3 bases; junction bases not matched to a gene: 4. PCR primers comprised 60 Vbeta and 13 Jbeta primers. The assay was immunoSEQ multiplex PCR, and TCRdb's table has in-frame clones only and misses some. This sample has about 160,000 clones; about three quarters occur once, and the top ten carry about 0.91%. Sequencing used PBMCs. The sequence was collected from a woman aged 50 to 60 in good health and CMV-seropositive. The chain carries TRBV2 and TRBJ1-2, with 9 bases identical to TRBD1. The CDR3 DNA reads TGTGCCAGCCGCCGGGACAGGGACTATGGCTACACCTTC. It codes for CASRRDRDYGYTF.